Sequencing of this T cell receptor beta chain was carried out in a study of T cells after yellow fever vaccination. The CDR3 loop spans 13 amino acids. Germline values: CDR1 MGHRA, CDR2 YSYEKL. The V end was cut by 0 bases, the J end by 8 bases, with 8 bases between. As to this clonotype: Its antigen is not identified.

The study made its TCR cDNA through 5'RACE template switching. That step introduced a universal primer site along with UMIs. TCRdb ran MiXCR on the 5' RACE reads and lists one entry per CDR3 protein. Counted here are 170,000 or so distinct CDR3 sequences, approximately 9.7% occurring once; the ten biggest clones make up roughly a third. Study findings and constraints: Post-booster reappearance was seen for most primary-vaccination clones (roughly 96% CD4, about 88% CD8). Though weaker, the secondary response peaked faster, on day 5 versus 15.

This TCR came from a man between 18 and 29 years old who received the YFV17D yellow fever vaccine. V usage is TRBV4-1 and J usage is TRBJ2-1; the D gene is possibly TRBD1 (5 bases). The input for sequencing was CD8+ T cells sorted from PBMCs, taken 45 days after the yellow fever booster vaccination. The CDR3 sequence: CASSQEGRDEQFF. CDR3 DNA sequence: TGCGCCAGCAGCCAAGAGGGGCGCGATGAGCAGTTCTTC.